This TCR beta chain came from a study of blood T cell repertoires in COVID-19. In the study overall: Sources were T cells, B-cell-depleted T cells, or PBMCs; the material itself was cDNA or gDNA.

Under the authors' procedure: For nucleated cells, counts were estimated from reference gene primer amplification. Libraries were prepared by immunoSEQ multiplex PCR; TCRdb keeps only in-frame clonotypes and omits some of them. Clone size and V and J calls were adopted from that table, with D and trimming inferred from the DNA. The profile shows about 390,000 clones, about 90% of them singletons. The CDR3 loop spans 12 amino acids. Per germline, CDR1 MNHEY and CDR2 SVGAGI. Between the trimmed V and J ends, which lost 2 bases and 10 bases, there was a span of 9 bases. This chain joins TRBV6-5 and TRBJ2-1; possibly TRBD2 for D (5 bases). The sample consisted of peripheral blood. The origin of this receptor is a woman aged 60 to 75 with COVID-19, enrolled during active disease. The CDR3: CASSYDGEEQFF. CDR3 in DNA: TGTGCCAGCAGTTACGACGGGGAAGAGCAGTTCTTC.